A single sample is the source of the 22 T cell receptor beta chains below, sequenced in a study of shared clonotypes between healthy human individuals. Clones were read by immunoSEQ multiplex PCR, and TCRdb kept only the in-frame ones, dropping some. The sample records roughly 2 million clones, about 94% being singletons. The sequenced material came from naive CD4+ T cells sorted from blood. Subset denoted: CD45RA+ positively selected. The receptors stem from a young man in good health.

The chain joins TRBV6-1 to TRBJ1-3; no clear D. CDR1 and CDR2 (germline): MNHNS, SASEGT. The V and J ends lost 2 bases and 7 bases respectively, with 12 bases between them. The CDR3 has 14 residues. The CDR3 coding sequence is TGTGCCAGCAGTGAATCGTGGTTTGGGAACACCATATATTTT. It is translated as CASSESWFGNTIYF.

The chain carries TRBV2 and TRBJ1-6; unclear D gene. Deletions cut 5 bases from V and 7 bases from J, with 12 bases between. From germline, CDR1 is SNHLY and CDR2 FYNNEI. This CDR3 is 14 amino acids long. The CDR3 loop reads CASSSAVGNSPLHF. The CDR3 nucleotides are TGTGCCAGCAGTTCCGCGGTGGGAAATTCACCCCTCCACTTT.

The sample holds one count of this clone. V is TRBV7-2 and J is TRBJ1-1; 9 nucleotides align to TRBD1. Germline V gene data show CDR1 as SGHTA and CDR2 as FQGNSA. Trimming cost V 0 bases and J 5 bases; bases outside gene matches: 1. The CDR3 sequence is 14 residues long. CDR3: CASSLAQGATEAFF. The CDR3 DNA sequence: TGTGCCAGCAGCTTAGCACAGGGGGCGACTGAAGCTTTCTTT. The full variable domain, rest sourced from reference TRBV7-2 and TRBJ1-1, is GAGVSQSPSNKVTEKGKDVELRCDPISGHTALYWYRQSLGQGLEFLIYFQGNSAPDKSGLPSDRFSAERTGGSVSTLTIQRTQQEDSAVYLCASSLAQGATEAFFGQGTRLTVV.

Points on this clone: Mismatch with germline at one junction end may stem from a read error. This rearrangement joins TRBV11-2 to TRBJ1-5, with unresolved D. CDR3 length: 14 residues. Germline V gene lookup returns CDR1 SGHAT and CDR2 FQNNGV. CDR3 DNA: TGCGCCAGCAGCTTTGACGGTTTCAATCAGCCCCAGCATTTT. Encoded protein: CASSFDGFNQPQHF.

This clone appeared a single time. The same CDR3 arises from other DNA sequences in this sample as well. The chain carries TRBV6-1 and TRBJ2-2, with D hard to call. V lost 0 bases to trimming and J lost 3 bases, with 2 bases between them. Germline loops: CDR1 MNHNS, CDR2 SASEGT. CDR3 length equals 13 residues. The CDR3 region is CASSEAYTGELFF. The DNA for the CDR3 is TGTGCCAGCAGTGAAGCGTACACCGGGGAGCTGTTTTTT.

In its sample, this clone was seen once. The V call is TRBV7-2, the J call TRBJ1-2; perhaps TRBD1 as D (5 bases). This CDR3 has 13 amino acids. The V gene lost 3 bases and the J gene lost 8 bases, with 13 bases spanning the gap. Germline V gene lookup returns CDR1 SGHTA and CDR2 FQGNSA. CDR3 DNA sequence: TGTGCCAGCAGCTTGCCTGGGTGGGGCGGCTACACCTTC. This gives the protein CASSLPGWGGYTF.

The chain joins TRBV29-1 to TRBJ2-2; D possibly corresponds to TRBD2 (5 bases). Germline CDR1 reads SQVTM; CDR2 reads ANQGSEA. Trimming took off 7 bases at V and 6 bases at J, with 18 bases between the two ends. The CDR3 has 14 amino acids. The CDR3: CSARSGSDAGELFF. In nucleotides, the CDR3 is TGCAGCGCGAGGTCGGGGAGTGACGCCGGGGAGCTGTTTTTT.

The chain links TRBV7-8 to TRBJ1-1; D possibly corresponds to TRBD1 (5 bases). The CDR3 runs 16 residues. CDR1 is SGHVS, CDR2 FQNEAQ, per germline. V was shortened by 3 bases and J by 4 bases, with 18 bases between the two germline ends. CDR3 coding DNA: TGTGCCAGCAGCTTTGGGACGGCGGAGGTCGGCACTGAAGCTTTCTTT. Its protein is CASSFGTAEVGTEAFF.

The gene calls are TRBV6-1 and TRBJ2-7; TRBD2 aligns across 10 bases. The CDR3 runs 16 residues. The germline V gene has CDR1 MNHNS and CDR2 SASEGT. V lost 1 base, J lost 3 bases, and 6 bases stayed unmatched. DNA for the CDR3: TGTGCCAGCAGTGAAGGCCCTAGCGGGAGTATCTACGAGCAGTACTTC. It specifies CASSEGPSGSIYEQYF.

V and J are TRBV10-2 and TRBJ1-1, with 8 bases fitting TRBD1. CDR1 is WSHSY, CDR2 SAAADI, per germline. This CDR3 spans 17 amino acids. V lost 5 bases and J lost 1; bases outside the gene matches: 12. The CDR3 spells CASSNINRGIPNTEAFF. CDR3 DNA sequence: TGCGCCAGCAGTAATATCAACAGGGGGATTCCGAACACTGAAGCTTTCTTT.

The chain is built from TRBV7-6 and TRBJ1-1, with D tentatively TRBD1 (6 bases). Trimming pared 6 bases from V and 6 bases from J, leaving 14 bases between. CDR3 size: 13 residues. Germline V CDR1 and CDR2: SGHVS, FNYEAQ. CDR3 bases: TGTGCCAGCAGTTTAAGGGGGGACGCTGAAGCTTTCTTT. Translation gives CASSLRGDAEAFF. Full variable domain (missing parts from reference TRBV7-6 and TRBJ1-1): GAGVSQSPRYKVTKRGQDVALRCDPISGHVSLYWYRQALGQGPEFLTYFNYEAQQDKSGLPNDRFSAERPEGSISTLTIQRTEQRDSAMYRCASSLRGDAEAFFGQGTRLTVV.

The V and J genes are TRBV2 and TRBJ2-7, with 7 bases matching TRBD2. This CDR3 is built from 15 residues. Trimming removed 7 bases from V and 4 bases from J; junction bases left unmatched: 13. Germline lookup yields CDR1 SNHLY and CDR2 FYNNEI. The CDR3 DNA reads TGTGCCAGCACCGAACGAGCGGGGAAAGGGTACGAGCAGTACTTC. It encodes CASTERAGKGYEQYF.

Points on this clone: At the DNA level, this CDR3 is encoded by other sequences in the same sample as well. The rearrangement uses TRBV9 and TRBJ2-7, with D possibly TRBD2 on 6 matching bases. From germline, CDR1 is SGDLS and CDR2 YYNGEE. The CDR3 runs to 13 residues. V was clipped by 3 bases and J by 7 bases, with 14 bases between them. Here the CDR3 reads CASSAGLAGEQYF. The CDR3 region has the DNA TGTGCCAGCAGCGCAGGACTCGCGGGGGAGCAGTACTTC.

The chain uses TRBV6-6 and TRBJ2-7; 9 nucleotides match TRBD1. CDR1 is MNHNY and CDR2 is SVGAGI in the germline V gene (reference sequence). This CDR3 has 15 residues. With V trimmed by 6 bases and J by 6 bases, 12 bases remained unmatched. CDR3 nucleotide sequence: TGTGCCAGCAGGGCCGGACAGGGGTTCCGAAGCGAGCAGTACTTC. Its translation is CASRAGQGFRSEQYF.

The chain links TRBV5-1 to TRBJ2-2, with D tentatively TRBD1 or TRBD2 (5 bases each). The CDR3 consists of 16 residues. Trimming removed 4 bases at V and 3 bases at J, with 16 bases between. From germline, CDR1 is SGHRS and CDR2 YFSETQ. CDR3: CASSPGQTLHTGELFF. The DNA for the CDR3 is TGCGCCAGCAGCCCGGGGCAGACTCTCCACACCGGGGAGCTGTTTTTT.

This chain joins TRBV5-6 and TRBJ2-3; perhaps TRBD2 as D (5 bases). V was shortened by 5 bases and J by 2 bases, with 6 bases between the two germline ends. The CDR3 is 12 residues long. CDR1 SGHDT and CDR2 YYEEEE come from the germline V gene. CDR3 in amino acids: CASSRDTDTQYF. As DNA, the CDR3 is TGTGCCAGCAGTCGGGACACAGATACGCAGTATTTT.

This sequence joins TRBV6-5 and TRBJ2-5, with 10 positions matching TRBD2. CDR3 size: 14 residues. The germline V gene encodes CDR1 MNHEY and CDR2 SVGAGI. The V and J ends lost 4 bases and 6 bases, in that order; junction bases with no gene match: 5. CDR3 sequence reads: CASSSGLAVKTQYF. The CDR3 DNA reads TGTGCCAGCAGTTCCGGACTAGCGGTCAAGACCCAGTACTTC.

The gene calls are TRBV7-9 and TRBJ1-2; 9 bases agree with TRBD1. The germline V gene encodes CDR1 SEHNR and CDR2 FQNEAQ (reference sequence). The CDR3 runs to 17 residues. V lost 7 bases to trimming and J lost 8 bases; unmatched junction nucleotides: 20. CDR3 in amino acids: CASTTLGETGGAQGYTF. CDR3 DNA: TGTGCCAGCACTACCTTAGGCGAAACAGGGGGCGCTCAAGGCTACACCTTC. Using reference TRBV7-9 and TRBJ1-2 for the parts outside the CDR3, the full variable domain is DTGVSQNPRHKITKRGQNVTFRCDPISEHNRLYWYRQTLGQGPEFLTYFQNEAQLEKSRLLSDRFSAERPKGSFSTLEIQRTEQGDSAMYLCASTTLGETGGAQGYTFGSGTRLTVV.

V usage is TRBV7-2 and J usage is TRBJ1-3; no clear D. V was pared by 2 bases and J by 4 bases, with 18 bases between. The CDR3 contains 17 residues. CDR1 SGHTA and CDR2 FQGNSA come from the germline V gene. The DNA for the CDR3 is TGTGCCAGCAGCTTAATCGGGCTCGGGGTGTCCGGAAACACCATATATTTT. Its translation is CASSLIGLGVSGNTIYF.

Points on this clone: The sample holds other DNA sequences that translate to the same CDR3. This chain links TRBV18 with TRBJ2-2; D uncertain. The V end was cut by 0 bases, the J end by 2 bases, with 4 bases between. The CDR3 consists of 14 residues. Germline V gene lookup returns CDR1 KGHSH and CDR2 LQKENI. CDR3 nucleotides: TGTGCCAGCTCACCACCGCAAAACACCGGGGAGCTGTTTTTT. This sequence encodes CASSPPQNTGELFF.

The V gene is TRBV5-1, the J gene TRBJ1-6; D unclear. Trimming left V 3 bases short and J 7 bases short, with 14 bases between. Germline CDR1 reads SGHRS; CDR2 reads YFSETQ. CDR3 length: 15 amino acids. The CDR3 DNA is TGCGCCAGCAGCTCCCGGAATTCGGGAAATTCACCCCTCCACTTT. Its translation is CASSSRNSGNSPLHF.

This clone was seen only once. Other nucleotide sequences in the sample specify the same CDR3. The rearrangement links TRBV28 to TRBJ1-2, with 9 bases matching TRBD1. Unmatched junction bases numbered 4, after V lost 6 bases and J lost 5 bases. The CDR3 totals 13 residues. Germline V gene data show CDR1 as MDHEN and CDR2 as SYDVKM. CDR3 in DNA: TGTGCCAGCAGACCCGGACAGGGGTATGGCTACACCTTC. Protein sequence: CASRPGQGYGYTF.